This T cell receptor (beta chain) is drawn from a study of blood T cell repertoires in COVID-19. Produced via immunoSEQ multiplex PCR; TCRdb's table is partial and in-frame only. Of some 330,000 clones listed, about 89% are singletons. The ends were cut back, 6 bases at V and 7 bases at J, with 7 bases in the middle. The CDR3 is 12 amino acids. The germline CDR1 and CDR2 sequences are MDHEN and SYDVKM. Sequenced: PBMCs or T cells enriched from blood (not recorded which). The chain uses TRBV28 and TRBJ1-6; D unclear. This sequence originates from a middle-aged man in a cohort exposed to, infected with or recovered from COVID-19 (not recorded which). CDR3 protein: CASREVNSPLHF. DNA for the CDR3: TGTGCCAGCAGGGAGGTAAATTCACCCCTCCACTTT.